The 2 T cell receptor beta chains presented below share a single source sample, sequenced in a study of identical twins. TCRdb reanalysed the 5' RACE reads using MiXCR and keeps one entry per CDR3 protein. The sample lists around 670,000 distinct CDR3 sequences; roughly 6% were seen once. The sample comprised naive T cells sorted from blood. These receptors were taken from a man between 18 and 29 years old in good health.

The chain joins TRBV19 to TRBJ2-7; perhaps TRBD2 as D (6 bases). CDR3 length: 16 residues. The V end lost 0 bases, the J end lost 3 bases, and 15 bases lay between the germline ends. Germline V gene lookup returns CDR1 LNHDA and CDR2 SQIVND (reference sequence). CDR3 DNA sequence: TGTGCCAGTAGTATAGATCCGGGGGAAAGGAACTACGAGCAGTACGTC. It codes for CASSIDPGERNYEQYV.

This clonotype was observed many times. The rearrangement uses TRBV6-4 and TRBJ2-3; D is unresolved. The CDR3 is made up of 13 amino acids. Germline CDR1 reads MRHNA; CDR2 reads SNTAGT. V lost 0 bases and J lost 4, with 5 bases in between. The CDR3 DNA reads TGTGCCAGCAGTGACTCTCGATCAGATACGCAGTATTTT. This encodes CASSDSRSDTQYF.